This T cell receptor (beta chain) was captured by sequencing in a study of T cell repertoires in aging, cancer and after chemotherapy. Study overall: Clear clonal overlap appeared across healthy donor samples taken over several months to years.

TRB rearrangements spanning V, D and J were amplified using mixed TRB-A/B primers. Using its own MiXCR run on the multiplex PCR reads, TCRdb lists one record per CDR3 protein. The profile shows approximately 8,300 distinct CDR3 sequences, roughly a third of them singletons. Germline lookup yields CDR1 SGHDT and CDR2 YYEEEE. The CDR3 spans 13 residues. The ends were cut back, 4 bases at V and 4 bases at J, with 9 bases in the middle. Amplification of TCR beta used genomic DNA extracted from peripheral blood. The specimen sequenced was blood. The sequence was collected from a human donor in good health. The donor label of this sample is uncertain. The chain couples TRBV5-6 to TRBJ1-3; D is undetermined. The chain's CDR3 is CASSNEPGNTIYF. The DNA of the CDR3 is TGTGCCAGCAGCAATGAACCAGGAAACACCATATATTTT.